Below, one T cell receptor beta chain is given with its context. The primer mix had 60 Vbeta and 13 Jbeta primers. TCRdb keeps only in-frame clones here, not all; method: immunoSEQ multiplex PCR. Of some 200,000 clones listed, nearly 80% are singletons. Germline V gene data show CDR1 as MNHEY and CDR2 as SMNVEV (reference sequence). The CDR3 contains 16 residues. The V and J ends lost 2 bases and 7 bases respectively, with 17 bases between them. The data were taken from a study of cytomegalovirus exposure and HLA in healthy donors. Specimen: PBMCs. The receptor was derived from a female donor in good health and CMV-seronegative. The V and J genes are TRBV27 and TRBJ1-4, with a weak D call TRBD1 (6 bases). The CDR3 is CASSLSQGYGGEKLFF. The CDR3 nucleotides are TGTGCCAGCAGTTTAAGCCAGGGGTATGGTGGTGAAAAACTGTTTTTT. Combining the CDR3 with reference TRBV27 and TRBJ1-4 gives the whole variable domain EAQVTQNPRYLITVTGKKLTVTCSQNMNHEYMSWYRQDPGLGLRQIYYSMNVEVTDKGDVPEGYKVSRKEKRNFPLILESPSPNQTSLYFCASSLSQGYGGEKLFFGSGTQLSVL.